The following is a T cell receptor (beta chain) sequence with its context. These data belong to a study of blood T cell repertoires in COVID-19. In the study overall: Sites across the United States, Italy and Spain contributed samples from acute and convalescent COVID-19. T cells, B-cell-depleted T cells, or PBMCs provided the cDNA or gDNA that served as material.

How the authors handled the data: Estimated nucleated cell counts came from reference gene primer amplification. Data came from immunoSEQ multiplex PCR; TCRdb stores just in-frame clones and leaves some out. D and trimming come from the DNA, and the V and J calls and clone size come from that table. Among some 150,000 clones listed, roughly 88% were seen once. Seattle patients were enrolled while actively infected and followed longitudinally. The TCR sequence derives from a man aged 60-69 years with COVID-19, enrolled during active disease. The sample comprised peripheral blood.

CDR3 residues: CASSTKTGSYEQYF. CDR3 nucleotides: TGTGCCAGCAGCACCAAGACAGGCTCCTACGAGCAGTACTTC. V usage is TRBV5-8 and J usage is TRBJ2-7, with D perhaps matching TRBD1 (6 bases). Germline loops: CDR1 SGHTS, CDR2 YDEGEE. This CDR3 comprises 14 residues. With 4 bases removed from V and 0 bases from J, the gap between germline ends came to 11 bases.